This TCR beta chain was profiled in a study of somatic mutations in cytotoxic T cells in rheumatoid arthritis. Overall study findings and caveats: Levels of CD8+ T-cell clonality in rheumatoid arthritis patients were statistically indistinguishable from those seen in age-matched healthy controls, with no significant difference. Only rheumatoid arthritis patients, not healthy controls, showed CD8+ clonality increasing with age.

Original data processing: Of patient CD8+ clones exceeding 1%, few matched published virus-specific TCRB sequences. Some clones are missing from TCRdb's copy, which holds only in-frame ones; the method was immunoSEQ multiplex PCR. V, J and clone size derive from that table, while D and trimming were established from the DNA sequence. The profile shows 15,000 to 20,000 clones, roughly 82% of them singletons. The CDR3 contains 14 residues. Germline assignment: CDR1 SEHNR and CDR2 FQNEAQ (reference sequence). V gave up 5 bases and J gave up 6 bases; unmatched junction bases: 8. Only a few counts were recorded for this clone. Antigen: not known. Purity of the CD4+ and CD8+ cells, isolated by positive magnetic bead selection, was checked by flow cytometry.

The sequence was obtained from a woman in her fifties or sixties with rheumatoid arthritis. The sequencing sample was made of CD8+ T cells sorted from blood. The V and J genes are TRBV7-9 and TRBJ2-3, with TRBD2 matching 7 bases. The CDR3: CASSNGGSADTQYF. For the CDR3, the DNA is TGTGCCAGCAGCAACGGGGGGAGTGCGGATACGCAGTATTTT.